This T cell receptor beta chain was sequenced in a study of graft-versus-host responses after intestinal transplantation (dated by TCRdb to 2020 to 2022). Looking at the study overall: Multivisceral, liver-intestinal, or isolated intestinal transplants were received by the recipients. Donor T cell macrochimerism was defined as a peak of at least 4% donor T cells among recipient peripheral blood mononuclear cells. All recipients received anti-thymocyte globulin induction followed by maintenance tacrolimus and steroids for about three years. Of the 20 to 30 intestinal transplant recipients enrolled in the cohort, one of whom was a retransplant, a few patients without pretransplant specimens were excluded. After intestinal transplantation, graft-versus-host and host-versus-graft alloreactive T cell clones in the graft, circulation and bone marrow were tracked using bulk TCR-beta CDR3 sequencing. Rather than going through the commercial service, samples from a few later patients were sequenced in-house on an Illumina MiSeq and processed with MiXCR. To identify alloreactive clones, pre-transplant mixed lymphocyte reaction products were sequenced and then compared with unstimulated pre-transplant donor and recipient T cells. Broad study findings and their caveats: The relatively low number and heterogeneity of intestinal transplant patients limited the conclusions. GvH clones were detected in recipient bone marrow, and some of these GvH clones were observed earlier in ileal mucosa or blood, consistent with an intestinal mucosal origin. Early after transplant, peak levels of circulating GvH clones were associated with declines in HvG clones. High GvH to HvG T cell clonal ratios were observed in the allografts of patients with donor T cell macrochimerism.

On this clone itself: The specificity of this receptor is unknown. No per-base quality is available; no much larger clone lies one base away.

What this sample's time point label stands for: cells obtained before transplantation from donor or recipient. CD3+CD4+ and CD3+CD8+ populations were FACS-sorted from unstimulated pre-transplant donor and recipient cells taken from spleen or lymph nodes. V is clipped by 6 bases and J by 3 bases, and the sequence between their germline boundaries is 11 bases long. Reading the germline V gene (reference sequence) gives CDR1 SEHNR and CDR2 FQNEAQ. There are 13 amino acids in the CDR3, from cysteine to phenylalanine inclusive. Kept here is only the CDR3 DNA, which spans 39 bases and is read in frame from base 1. Library construction relied on the immunoSEQ multiplex PCR assay. For most patients, genomic DNA was isolated with the Qiagen DNeasy Blood and Tissue Kit and sent frozen to Adaptive Biotechnologies for TCR sequencing. For most patients, high-throughput TCR-beta CDR3 sequencing of genomic DNA was performed by Adaptive Biotechnologies. Processing in the source paper ran as follows. TCR sequencing data for approximately 17 patients were retrieved from Adaptive's ImmunoSEQ software; a few other patients were processed with MiXCR and VDJtools. CD4 versus CD8 sorting errors were corrected by removing sequences found in both subsets at a frequency ratio below 5:1. Because the origin of CDR3 nucleotide sequences shared between donor and recipient could not be assigned, those sequences were removed. To count as alloreactive, a clone needed at least 2-fold expansion over unstimulated cells and a minimum CFSE-low frequency of 0.002% (template counts) or 0.001% (read counts). Mappable clones were those detected in sequenced pre-transplant spleen, lymph node, or MLR CFSE-low populations of the donor or recipient. The cumulative frequency of alloreactive clones was calculated as a percentage of all sequences, weighted by copy number. TCRdb took over this immuneACCESS table, retaining in-frame rearrangements with V and J assigned. Such tables are incomplete; in checked studies, under half of the missing clones stem from an unresolved V gene, and the remainder is unexplained. V and J calls and clone size are given by that table; D and trimming were obtained from the DNA. The sample records about 89,000 clones, roughly 93% of which are singletons. More than 0.15% of the sample comes from the top ten.

The origin of this receptor is a human donor who was the organ donor for an intestinal transplant. This material consisted of unstimulated CD4+ T cells sorted from spleen or lymph node cells, taken before transplant. The V and J genes are TRBV7-9 and TRBJ1-2; the D gene identity is not certain. The nucleotide sequence is given as TGTGCCAGCAGGCGGGCGGGCGACTATGGCTACACCTTC. Translated, it gives CASRRAGDYGYTF.